This is a list of T cell receptor beta chains from one sample in a study of Graves' ophthalmopathy and Graves' hyperthyroidism. TCRdb used MiXCR to reprocess the multiplex PCR reads, holding one entry per CDR3 protein. The profile shows some 1.1 million distinct CDR3 sequences, about 36% of them singletons. The sample consisted of peripheral blood or thyroid tissue (not recorded which). Receptor source: an adult man with Graves' hyperthyroidism. Both conserved end residues are part of each CDR3. The D gene is left open where the match is weak. The size field is filled for only some rows; it gives once, few, many or a size class.

d_call,clone_size,j_call,v_call,cdr3_aa,cdr3_nt
.,many,TRBJ2-7,TRBV2,CAQLLQSEQYF,TGTGCCCAGCTTTTACAGTCCGAGCAGTACTTC
.,many,TRBJ1-6,TRBV7-2,CASSLEVRQSPLHF,TGTGCCAGCAGCTTAGAAGTACGCCAATCACCCCTCCACTTT
TRBD2,once,TRBJ2-5,TRBV25-1,CASSAKGTSGVQETQYF,TGTGCCAGCAGTGCTAAGGGGACTAGCGGGGTACAAGAGACCCAGTACTTC
TRBD2,.,TRBJ2-2,TRBV7-8,CASSGGLAGGGELFF,TGTGCCAGCAGTGGGGGCTTAGCGGGGGGAGGGGAGCTGTTTTTT
.,few,TRBJ1-2,TRBV28,CASMTDNYGYTF,TGTGCCAGCATGACGGATAACTATGGCTACACCTTC
.,few,TRBJ2-7,TRBV20-1,CSASSAGVYEQYF,TGCAGTGCTAGTAGTGCGGGCGTATACGAGCAGTACTTC
.,.,TRBJ1-3,TRBV10-3,CASSYSIPVSGNTIYF,TGTGCCAGCAGTTACTCGATACCGGTCTCTGGAAACACCATATATTTT
.,few,TRBJ1-1,TRBV6-2/TRBV6-3,CASTIRAVGTEAFF,TGTGCCAGCACTATCAGGGCTGTTGGGACTGAAGCTTTCTTT
TRBD1,.,TRBJ1-1,TRBV29-1,CSSERTGETEAFF,TGCAGCAGTGAGAGGACAGGGGAGACTGAAGCTTTCTTT
TRBD1,many,TRBJ1-2,TRBV2,CASSVGQSYGYTF,TGTGCCAGCAGCGTGGGACAGAGCTATGGCTACACCTTC
.,few,TRBJ1-3,TRBV7-2,CASSLANHLEGRNTIYF,TGTGCCAGCAGCTTAGCAAACCATTTGGAGGGGCGAAACACCATATATTTT
.,.,TRBJ1-1,TRBV20-1,CSARGGFGDTEAFF,TGCAGTGCTAGGGGGGGATTTGGAGACACTGAAGCTTTCTTT
.,.,TRBJ1-2,TRBV9,CASPYLGYTF,TGTGCCTCCCCCTACCTAGGCTACACCTTC
.,many,TRBJ1-2,TRBV7-9,CASSLGLTGTAYGYTF,TGTGCCAGCAGCTTAGGTTTGACGGGGACCGCCTATGGCTACACCTTC
TRBD1,many,TRBJ1-5,TRBV7-9,CASSPDRDRGYPQHF,TGTGCCAGCAGCCCAGATCGGGACAGGGGTTATCCCCAGCATTTT
.,.,TRBJ1-6,TRBV20-1,CKQDGDYNSPLHF,TGCAAGCAGGACGGAGATTATAATTCACCCCTCCACTTT
.,few,TRBJ2-7,TRBV7-8,CASSLGSISYEQYF,TGTGCCAGCAGCTTAGGCAGCATCTCCTACGAGCAGTACTTC
.,many,TRBJ1-5,TRBV7-9,CASTPLGDQPQHF,TGTGCCAGCACCCCCTTAGGGGATCAGCCCCAGCATTTT
.,few,TRBJ1-3,TRBV3-1,CASNQSNNLANTIYF,TGTGCCAGCAACCAGTCTAACAACTTGGCAAACACCATATATTTT
.,many,TRBJ2-5,TRBV7-9,CASSNPGVETQYF,TGTGCCAGCAGCAATCCGGGCGTGGAGACCCAGTACTTC
.,once,TRBJ1-5,TRBV14,CASSPLGGDQPQHF,TGTGCCAGCTCTCCTCTAGGAGGTGATCAGCCCCAGCATTTT
.,.,TRBJ1-1,TRBV6-1,CASSGKMNTEAFF,TGTGCCAGCAGTGGGAAGATGAACACTGAAGCTTTCTTT
.,.,TRBJ1-1,TRBV25-1,CASSYAADPLNTEAFF,TGTGCCAGCAGCTACGCCGCTGATCCGTTGAACACTGAAGCTTTCTTT
.,few,TRBJ1-5,TRBV18,CASSTREMNQPQHF,TGTGCCAGCTCCACTCGGGAAATGAATCAGCCCCAGCATTTT
TRBD1,few,TRBJ1-1,TRBV5-1,CASSLVGTGGWRNTEAFF,TGCGCCAGCAGCTTGGTAGGGACAGGGGGTTGGAGGAACACTGAAGCTTTCTTT
.,.,TRBJ2-5,TRBV10-3,CAISEEGLETQYF,TGTGCCATCAGTGAGGAGGGTTTGGAGACCCAGTACTTC
.,.,TRBJ2-2,TRBV9,CASSVDRLEDTGELFF,TGTGCCAGCAGCGTAGATCGACTAGAAGATACCGGGGAGCTGTTTTTT
TRBD2,few,TRBJ2-7,TRBV10-3,CAISEREGLYEQYF,TGTGCCATTAGCGAGCGGGAGGGGTTATACGAGCAGTACTTC
TRBD1,.,TRBJ1-1,TRBV7-9,CASSRQGGSLNTEAFF,TGTGCCAGCAGCCGACAGGGGGGCAGTTTAAACACTGAAGCTTTCTTT
.,many,TRBJ1-2,TRBV25-1,CASRGASTNYGYTF,TGTGCCAGCAGGGGGGCCTCAACTAACTATGGCTACACCTTC
TRBD1,many,TRBJ1-1,TRBV7-6,CASSLVAGGVNTEAFF,TGTGCCAGCAGCTTAGTGGCAGGGGGCGTGAACACTGAAGCTTTCTTT
.,few,TRBJ1-2,TRBV10-3,CAISEQRIWGYTF,TGTGCCATCAGTGAGCAACGGATCTGGGGCTACACCTTC
TRBD1,.,TRBJ1-4,TRBV5-1,CASSSRTGPTTNEKLFF,TGCGCCAGCAGCTCCCGGACAGGGCCTACAACTAATGAAAAACTGTTTTTT
.,many,TRBJ2-5,TRBV7-6,CASSLVASRDTNQETQYF,TGTGCCAGCAGCTTAGTTGCATCCCGAGATACGAACCAAGAGACCCAGTACTTC
.,many,TRBJ1-1,TRBV5-1,CASSFSPATEAFF,TGCGCCAGCAGCTTCTCCCCGGCCACTGAAGCTTTCTTT
.,few,TRBJ1-1,TRBV29-1,CSGTGGNWDTEAFF,TGCAGTGGCACCGGGGGGAATTGGGACACTGAAGCTTTCTTT
.,.,TRBJ2-6,TRBV29-1,CSVAPRGGGTASGANVLTF,TGCAGCGTGGCCCCGAGGGGGGGGGGAACAGCCTCTGGGGCCAACGTCCTGACTTTC
.,.,TRBJ2-6,TRBV11-2,CASSLDTGGTYSGANVLTF,TGTGCCAGCAGCTTAGATACTGGTGGGACATACTCTGGGGCCAACGTCCTGACTTTC
TRBD1,.,TRBJ1-5,TRBV19,CASGTGVQQPQHF,TGTGCCAGTGGGACAGGGGTCCAGCAGCCCCAGCATTTT
.,.,TRBJ1-1,TRBV13,CASTTREDTEAFF,TGTGCCAGCACCACACGGGAGGACACTGAAGCTTTCTTT
.,.,TRBJ2-7,TRBV6-5,CAGNIENSRHEQYF,TGTGCCGGCAACATCGAGAACAGCCGCCACGAGCAGTACTTC
.,many,TRBJ2-5,TRBV9,CASSAQTDRGTQYF,TGTGCCAGCAGCGCCCAGACTGATCGAGGGACCCAGTACTTC
.,.,TRBJ2-5,TRBV2,CASDLGVWETQYF,TGTGCCAGCGACCTAGGGGTTTGGGAGACCCAGTACTTC
.,.,TRBJ1-2,TRBV11-2,CASHRPGKGGYTF,TGTGCCAGCCACCGCCCGGGAAAGGGTGGCTACACCTTC
.,.,TRBJ1-4,TRBV7-2,CASSLLGSGQGEEKLFF,TGTGCCAGCAGCTTACTCGGGAGCGGGCAGGGAGAGGAAAAACTGTTTTTT
TRBD1,many,TRBJ1-5,TRBV19,CASSPQGQSNQPQHF,TGTGCCAGTAGTCCTCAGGGACAGAGCAATCAGCCCCAGCATTTT
.,many,TRBJ1-6,TRBV7-8,CASSLGGGGGSPLHF,TGTGCCAGCAGCTTAGGTGGAGGGGGTGGGTCACCCCTCCACTTT
.,.,TRBJ2-5,TRBV4-3,CASSQESRQQETQYF,TGCGCCAGCAGCCAAGAATCGAGGCAACAAGAGACCCAGTACTTC
TRBD1,.,TRBJ2-7,TRBV6-6,CASSPEGQGAYEQYF,TGTGCCAGCAGTCCGGAGGGACAGGGGGCATACGAGCAGTACTTC
.,many,TRBJ1-5,TRBV10-3,CAISEEASRYQPQHF,TGTGCCATCAGTGAGGAAGCGTCTCGCTATCAGCCCCAGCATTTT
TRBD2,many,TRBJ2-5,TRBV10-3,CATNQGAGRGGGGETQYF,TGTGCCACAAACCAAGGCGCCGGCCGCGGGGGAGGTGGAGAGACCCAGTACTTC